This T cell receptor (beta chain) was observed in a study of T-cell reconstitution after alpha-beta-depleted transplantation in children. Study-wide results and caveats: At one year after transplant, newly produced T cells mostly accounted for T-cell counts and diversity.

Unique molecular identifiers were incorporated into the prepared TCRbeta library. TCRdb reprocessed the PCR reads via MiXCR and lists one record per CDR3 protein. The repertoire includes under 400,000 distinct CDR3 sequences, 20% to 30% of them detected once, and roughly 9.7% sits in the top ten. This clonotype has more than one count but fewer than ten. Antigen unknown. This clonotype was obtained from a male patient aged 10-17 years who had a stem cell transplant for acute lymphoblastic leukemia, so the T cells may come from the graft donor. This specimen was PBMCs, mostly from graft donor cells, taken 180 days after TCRalphabeta/CD19-depleted stem cell transplant.

CDR3 amino acids: CASKEISGGTQYF. The CDR3 bases are TGTGCCAGCAAGGAAATCAGTGGGGGGACCCAGTACTTC. This chain joins TRBV7-3 and TRBJ2-5; D tentatively fits TRBD1 or TRBD2 (5 bases each). Trimming left V 7 bases short and J 7 bases short, with 16 bases between. The CDR3 runs to 13 residues. CDR1 SGHTA and CDR2 FQGTGA come from the germline V gene.